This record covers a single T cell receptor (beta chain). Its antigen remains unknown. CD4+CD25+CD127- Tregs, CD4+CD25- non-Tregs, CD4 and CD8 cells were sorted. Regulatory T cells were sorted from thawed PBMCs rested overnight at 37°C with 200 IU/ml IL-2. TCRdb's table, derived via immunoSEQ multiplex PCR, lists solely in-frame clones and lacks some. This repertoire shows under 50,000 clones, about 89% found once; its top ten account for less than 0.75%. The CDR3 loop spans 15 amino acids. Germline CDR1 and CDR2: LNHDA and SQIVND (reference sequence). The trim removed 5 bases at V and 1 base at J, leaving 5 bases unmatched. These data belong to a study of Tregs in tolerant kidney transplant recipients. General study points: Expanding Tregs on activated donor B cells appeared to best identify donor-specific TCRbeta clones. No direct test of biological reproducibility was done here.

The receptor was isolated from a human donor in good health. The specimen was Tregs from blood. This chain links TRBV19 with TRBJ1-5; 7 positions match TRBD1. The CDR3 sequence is CASSGGQKSNQPQHF. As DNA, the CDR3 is TGTGCCAGTAGTGGGGGACAGAAGAGCAATCAGCCCCAGCATTTT. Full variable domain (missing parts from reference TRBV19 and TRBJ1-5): DGGITQSPKYLFRKEGQNVTLSCEQNLNHDAMYWYRQDPGQGLRLIYYSQIVNDFQKGDIAEGYSVSREKKESFPLTVTSAQKNPTAFYLCASSGGQKSNQPQHFGDGTRLSIL.